Each of the 2 T cell receptor beta chains below was sequenced from the same sample in a study of metastatic and nonmetastatic thyroid tumors. TCRdb re-analyzed the PCR reads through MiXCR. Of 42,000 or so clones in the sample, approximately 17% were seen once. Every patient was untreated before thyroid surgery. Sequenced sample: tumor tissue. The receptors were sampled from a female donor with papillary thyroid cancer or a benign thyroid nodule (not recorded which). Some clones in this sample may be carry-over from other donors' samples.

A note on this clone: An end of the junction differs from the germline gene, which may be a read error. The chain has TRBV11-2 and TRBJ2-7; D is perhaps TRBD1 (5 bases). Germline V gene data show CDR1 as SGHAT and CDR2 as FQNNGV. The CDR3 covers 14 residues. The chain's CDR3 is CAISLPGRVGEQYF. The CDR3 DNA reads as TGTGCCATCAGCTTACCCGGCAGGGTGGGTGAGCAGTACTTC.

This clone has at least ten counts. CDR3 amino acids: CASSYSMASGGANEQFF. The DNA for the CDR3 is TGTGCCAGCAGTTACTCGATGGCCAGCGGGGGGGCCAATGAGCAGTTCTTC. The V gene is TRBV6-5, the J gene TRBJ2-1, with 10 bases identical to TRBD2. The CDR3 consists of 17 residues. Germline V lookup: CDR1 MNHEY, CDR2 SVGAGI. The J segment lost 6 bases and the V segment lost 0 bases, leaving 8 bases of the junction unmatched.